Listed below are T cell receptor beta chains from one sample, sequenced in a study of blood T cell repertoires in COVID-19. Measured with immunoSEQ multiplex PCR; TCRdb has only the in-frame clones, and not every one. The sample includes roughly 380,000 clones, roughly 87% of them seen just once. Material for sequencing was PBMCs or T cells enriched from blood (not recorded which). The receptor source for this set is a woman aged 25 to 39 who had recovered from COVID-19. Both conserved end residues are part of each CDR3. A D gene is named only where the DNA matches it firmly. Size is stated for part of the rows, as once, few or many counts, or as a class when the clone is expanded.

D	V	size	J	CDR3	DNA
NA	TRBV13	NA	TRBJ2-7	CASSSGQAPISYEQYF	TGTGCCAGCAGTTCAGGGCAGGCTCCTATCTCCTACGAGCAGTACTTC
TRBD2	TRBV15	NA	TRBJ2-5	CATSRGLLTSGEETQYF	TGTGCCACCAGCAGAGGATTGCTGACTAGCGGGGAAGAGACCCAGTACTTC
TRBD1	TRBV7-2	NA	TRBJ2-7	CASSTSAGQGFYEQYF	TGTGCCAGCAGCACAAGCGCGGGACAGGGTTTCTACGAGCAGTACTTC
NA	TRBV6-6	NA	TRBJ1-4	CASSPGDRWKEKLFF	TGTGCCAGCAGCCCCGGTGACAGGTGGAAGGAAAAACTGTTTTTT
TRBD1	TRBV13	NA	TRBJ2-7	CASSASGTGSYEQYF	TGTGCCAGCAGCGCATCCGGGACAGGGTCCTACGAGCAGTACTTC
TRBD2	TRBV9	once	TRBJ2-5	CASSGGLAIETQYF	TGTGCCAGCAGCGGGGGACTAGCGATCGAGACCCAGTACTTC
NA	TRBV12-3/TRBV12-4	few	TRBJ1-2	CASSPNGDGYTF	TGTGCCAGCAGTCCCAACGGGGATGGCTACACCTTC
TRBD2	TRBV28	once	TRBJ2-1	CASSPRTRRFSEDEQFF	TGTGCCAGCAGTCCGCGGACTAGAAGGTTTAGTGAGGATGAGCAGTTCTTC
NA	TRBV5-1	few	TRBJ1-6	CASSLDQGTNSPLHF	TGCGCCAGCAGCTTGGATCAGGGAACTAATTCACCCCTCCACTTT
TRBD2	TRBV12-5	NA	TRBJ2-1	CASGLEAGTEQFF	TGTGCTAGTGGTTTGGAAGCGGGAACTGAGCAGTTCTTC
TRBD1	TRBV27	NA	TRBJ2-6	CASSPLQGTGANVLTF	TGTGCCAGCAGTCCCCTACAGGGGACTGGGGCCAACGTCCTGACTTTC
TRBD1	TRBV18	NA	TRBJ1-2	CASSPATGGNYGYTF	TGTGCCAGCTCACCGGCGACAGGGGGCAACTATGGCTACACCTTC
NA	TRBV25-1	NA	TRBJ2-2	CASSEDTRGGTGELFF	TGTGCCAGCAGTGAGGACACCCGAGGTGGCACCGGGGAGCTGTTTTTT
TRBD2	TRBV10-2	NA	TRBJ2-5	CASSEWGGTTQETQYF	TGCGCCAGCAGTGAGTGGGGGGGGACTACCCAAGAGACCCAGTACTTC
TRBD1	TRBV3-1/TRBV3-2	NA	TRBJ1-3	CASSQGPGGSGNTIYF	TGTGCCAGCAGCCAAGGGCCAGGGGGCTCTGGAAACACCATATATTTT
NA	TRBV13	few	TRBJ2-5	CASGQGGGGPETQYF	TGTGCCAGCGGCCAAGGGGGGGGAGGCCCAGAGACCCAGTACTTC
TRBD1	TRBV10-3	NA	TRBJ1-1	CATGQGPEAFF	TGTGCCACCGGACAGGGTCCTGAAGCTTTCTTT
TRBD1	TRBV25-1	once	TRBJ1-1	CASSNQGAGPEAFF	TGTGCCAGCAGTAACCAGGGGGCCGGCCCTGAAGCTTTCTTT
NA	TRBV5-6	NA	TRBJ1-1	CASSRYRGNTEAFF	TGTGCCAGCAGTAGATACCGGGGGAACACTGAAGCTTTCTTT
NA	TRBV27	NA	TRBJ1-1	CASSVGGNTEAFF	TGTGCCAGCAGTGTAGGGGGTAACACTGAAGCTTTCTTT
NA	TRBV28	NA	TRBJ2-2	CASRTTGTGELFF	TGTGCCAGCCGAACGACAGGAACCGGGGAGCTGTTTTTT
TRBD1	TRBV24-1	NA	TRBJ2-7	CATSARDRGFYEQYF	TGTGCCACCAGTGCAAGGGACAGGGGGTTCTACGAGCAGTACTTC
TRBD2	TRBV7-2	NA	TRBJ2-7	CASSSSGATYEQYF	TGTGCCAGCAGCTCTAGCGGGGCAACCTACGAGCAGTACTTC
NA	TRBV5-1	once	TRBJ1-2	CASSLDRPHGYTF	TGCGCCAGCAGCTTGGACAGGCCCCATGGCTACACCTTC
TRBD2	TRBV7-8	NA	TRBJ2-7	CASSLVGLAGAGEQYF	TGTGCCAGCAGCTTAGTGGGACTAGCGGGAGCTGGGGAGCAGTACTTC
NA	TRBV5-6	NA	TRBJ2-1	CASSLESGATYNEQFF	TGTGCCAGCAGCTTGGAAAGCGGAGCGACCTACAATGAGCAGTTCTTC
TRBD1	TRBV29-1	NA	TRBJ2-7	CSVGQRYEQYF	TGCAGCGTGGGACAGCGCTACGAGCAGTACTTC
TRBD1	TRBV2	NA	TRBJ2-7	CASSEARTGSSEQYF	TGTGCCAGCAGTGAAGCAAGGACAGGTTCGTCCGAGCAGTACTTC
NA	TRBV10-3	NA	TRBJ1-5	CAISDRGKDQPQHF	TGTGCCATCAGTGACAGGGGAAAGGATCAGCCCCAGCATTTT
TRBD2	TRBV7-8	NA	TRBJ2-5	CASSRRLAGLPGETQYF	TGTGCCAGCAGCCGACGACTAGCGGGCCTGCCCGGGGAGACCCAGTACTTC